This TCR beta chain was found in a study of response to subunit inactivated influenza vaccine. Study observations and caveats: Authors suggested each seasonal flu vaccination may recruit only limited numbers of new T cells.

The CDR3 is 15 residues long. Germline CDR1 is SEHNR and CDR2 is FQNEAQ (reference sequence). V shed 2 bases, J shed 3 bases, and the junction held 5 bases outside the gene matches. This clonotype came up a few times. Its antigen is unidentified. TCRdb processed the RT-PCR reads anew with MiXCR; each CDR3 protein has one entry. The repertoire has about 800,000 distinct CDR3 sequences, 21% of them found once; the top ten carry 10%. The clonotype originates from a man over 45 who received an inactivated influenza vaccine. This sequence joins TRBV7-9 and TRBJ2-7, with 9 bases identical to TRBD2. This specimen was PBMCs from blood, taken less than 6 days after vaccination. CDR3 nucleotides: TGTGCCAGCAGCTTAACCCCGACTAGCGGCTACGAGCAGTACTTC. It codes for CASSLTPTSGYEQYF.